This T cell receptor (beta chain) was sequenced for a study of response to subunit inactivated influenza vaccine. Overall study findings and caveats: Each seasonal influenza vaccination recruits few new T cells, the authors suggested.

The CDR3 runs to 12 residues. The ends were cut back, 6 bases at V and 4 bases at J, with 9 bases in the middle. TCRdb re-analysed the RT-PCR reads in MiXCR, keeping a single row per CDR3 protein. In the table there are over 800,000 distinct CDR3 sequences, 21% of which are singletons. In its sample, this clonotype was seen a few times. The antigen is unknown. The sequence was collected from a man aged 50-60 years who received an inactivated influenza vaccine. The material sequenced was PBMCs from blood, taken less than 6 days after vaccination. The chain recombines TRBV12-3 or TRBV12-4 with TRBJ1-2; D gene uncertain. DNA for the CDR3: TGTGCCAGCAGAAAGACGGCCTATGGCTACACCTTC. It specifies CASRKTAYGYTF.